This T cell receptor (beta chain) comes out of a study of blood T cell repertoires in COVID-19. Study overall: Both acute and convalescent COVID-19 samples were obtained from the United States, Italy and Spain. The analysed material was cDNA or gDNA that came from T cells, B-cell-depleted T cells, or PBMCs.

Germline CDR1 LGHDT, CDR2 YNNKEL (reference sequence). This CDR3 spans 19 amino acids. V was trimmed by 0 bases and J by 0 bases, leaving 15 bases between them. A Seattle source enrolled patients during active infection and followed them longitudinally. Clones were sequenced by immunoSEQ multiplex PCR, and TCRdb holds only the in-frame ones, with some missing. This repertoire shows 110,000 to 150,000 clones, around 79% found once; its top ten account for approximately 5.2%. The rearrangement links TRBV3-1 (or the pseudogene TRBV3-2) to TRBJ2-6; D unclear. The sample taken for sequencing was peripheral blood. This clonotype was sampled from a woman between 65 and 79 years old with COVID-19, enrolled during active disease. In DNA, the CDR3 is TGTGCCAGCAGCCAAGAGGTTGTCAGTCGAAGCTCTGGGGCCAACGTCCTGACTTTC. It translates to CASSQEVVSRSSGANVLTF.